What follows are 15 T cell receptor beta chains derived from one specimen sequenced in a study of shared clonotypes between healthy human individuals. Sequencing was performed with immunoSEQ multiplex PCR; in TCRdb, only in-frame clones are kept and a portion is missing. The repertoire consists of some 800,000 clones, with about 91% occurring once and the leading ten covering 24%. Terminally differentiated effector memory CD45RA+ cells were excluded by CCR7 positive selection of CD45RO-negative cells. The sample taken for sequencing was naive CD8+ T cells sorted from blood. All receptors come from a man younger than 45 in good health.

The rearrangement uses TRBV27 and TRBJ2-7; D is undetermined. The germline V gene has CDR1 MNHEY and CDR2 SMNVEV (reference sequence). This CDR3 region has 13 residues. V shed 3 bases and J shed 6 bases, with 12 bases lying between them. Here the CDR3 reads CASSLITSSEQYF. CDR3 in DNA: TGTGCCAGCAGTTTGATAACTTCTAGCGAGCAGTACTTC.

The rearrangement joins TRBV6-5 to TRBJ2-2; possible D gene TRBD1, 5 bases. CDR3 length: 15 amino acids. The V gene lost 5 bases and the J gene lost 6 bases, with 16 bases spanning the gap. Germline V gives CDR1 MNHEY, CDR2 SVGAGI. CDR3 in DNA: TGTGCCAGCAGTCCGCTTGGTGGGGCGTCCGGGGAGCTGTTTTTT. Translated, it gives CASSPLGGASGELFF.

CDR3 sequence (DNA): TGTGCCAGCAGCCCGGACCCAGGGTACTATGGCTACACCTTC. The encoded protein is CASSPDPGYYGYTF. The gene calls are TRBV7-9 and TRBJ1-2; tentatively, D is TRBD1 (5 bases). V lost 5 bases and J lost 3, with 13 bases in between. The CDR3 sequence is 14 residues long. Germline CDR1 reads SEHNR; CDR2 reads FQNEAQ (reference sequence). The complete variable domain, with remaining parts taken from reference TRBV7-9 and TRBJ1-2, reads DTGVSQNPRHKITKRGQNVTFRCDPISEHNRLYWYRQTLGQGPEFLTYFQNEAQLEKSRLLSDRFSAERPKGSFSTLEIQRTEQGDSAMYLCASSPDPGYYGYTFGSGTRLTVV.

The chain combines TRBV6-5 with TRBJ1-4, with TRBD1 matching 10 bases. Germline V lookup: CDR1 MNHEY, CDR2 SVGAGI. This CDR3 has 14 residues. The junction had 4 bases not matched to a gene; V was cut back by 6 bases and J by 6 bases. CDR3 in amino acids: CASSKTGGYEKLFF. CDR3 coding DNA: TGTGCCAGCAGCAAGACAGGGGGCTATGAAAAACTGTTTTTT.

Only one count was recorded for this clone. The rearrangement uses TRBV5-4 and TRBJ2-1; TRBD1 might be the D (6 bases). This CDR3 comprises 13 residues. Looked up from germline, CDR1 is SGHNT and CDR2 is YYREEE (reference sequence). Trimming stripped 2 bases from V and 8 bases from J, with 11 bases between. This chain's CDR3 is CASSFQGHDEQFF. Written as DNA, the CDR3 is TGTGCCAGCAGCTTTCAGGGGCACGATGAGCAGTTCTTC.

The genes are TRBV27 and TRBJ2-7; weak D call: TRBD2 (5 bases). The germline V gene encodes CDR1 MNHEY and CDR2 SMNVEV (reference sequence). The CDR3 covers 16 residues. Between the trimmed V and J ends, which lost 5 bases and 2 bases, there was a span of 19 bases. CDR3 bases: TGTGCCAGCAGTCCCTCTCTGGGGAGCCAGACCTACGAGCAGTACTTC. It yields the protein CASSPSLGSQTYEQYF.

The J gene is TRBJ2-7, the V gene TRBV28, with 7 bases matching TRBD2. Losses at the gene ends were 8 bases for V and 5 bases for J; bases not matched to a gene: 12. The CDR3 is 14 residues long. Germline values: CDR1 MDHEN, CDR2 SYDVKM. The CDR3 nucleotides are TGTGCCAGCCAAATGAGCGGGGAACTCCACGAGCAGTACTTC. Its protein is CASQMSGELHEQYF.

The chain is built from TRBV4-1 and TRBJ2-1; D may be TRBD2 (5 bases). The CDR3 length is 15 residues. Germline CDR1 MGHRA, CDR2 YSYEKL. V was shortened by 1 base and J by 5 bases, with 12 bases between the two germline ends. The CDR3 bases are TGCGCCAGCAGCCAAGTTACGAGCGGAGACAATGAGCAGTTCTTC. Encoded protein: CASSQVTSGDNEQFF.

This chain uses TRBV5-1 with TRBJ1-3; no clear D gene. The CDR3 spans 13 residues. Germline V lookup: CDR1 SGHRS, CDR2 YFSETQ. The V gene lost 0 bases and the J gene lost 3 bases, with 4 bases spanning the gap. The CDR3 protein is CASSLEDGNTIYF. CDR3 DNA sequence: TGCGCCAGCAGCTTGGAGGATGGAAACACCATATATTTT.

This rearrangement joins TRBV7-9 to TRBJ2-1; TRBD2 is a possible D gene (6 bases). Germline V gene lookup returns CDR1 SEHNR and CDR2 FQNEAQ (reference sequence). Trimming removed 5 bases at V and 0 bases at J, with 11 bases between. This CDR3 is 15 amino acids long. The CDR3 DNA reads as TGTGCCAGCAGCGGGGACTTAGGCTCCTACAATGAGCAGTTCTTC. It yields the protein CASSGDLGSYNEQFF.

The chain links TRBV25-1 to TRBJ2-3; 9 bases are a match to TRBD2. Germline trimming cut 5 bases from V and 5 bases from J; bases unmatched to any gene: 8. The CDR3 covers 15 residues. The germline CDR1 and CDR2 sequences are MGHDK and SYGVNS. The chain's CDR3 is CASSLAGGPGDTQYF. The CDR3 DNA is TGTGCCAGCAGTCTTGCGGGAGGGCCGGGAGATACGCAGTATTTT.

This chain links TRBV4-3 with TRBJ2-7; D is possibly TRBD1 (6 bases). The CDR3 covers 14 residues. The germline V gene encodes CDR1 LGHNA and CDR2 YSLEER. The V end was cut by 2 bases, the J end by 4 bases, with 12 bases between. CDR3 residues: CASSQQGFSYEQYF. The CDR3 DNA sequence: TGCGCCAGCAGCCAACAGGGGTTTAGTTACGAGCAGTACTTC.

Only one count was recorded for this clone. The rearrangement links TRBV2 to TRBJ2-1; D unresolved. This CDR3 has 11 amino acids. From germline, CDR1 is SNHLY and CDR2 FYNNEI. The V and J ends lost 9 bases and 10 bases respectively, with 13 bases between them. CDR3 protein: CASGGVEEQFF. In DNA, the CDR3 is TGTGCCAGTGGCGGTGTGGAAGAGCAGTTCTTC.

The V call is TRBV7-3, the J call TRBJ1-1; TRBD1 matches 7 bases. The length of the CDR3 is 14 residues. V gave up 4 bases and J gave up 1 base; unmatched junction bases: 3. Germline CDR1 SGHTA, CDR2 FQGTGA. The CDR3 reads CASSSTGENTEAFF. The DNA of the CDR3 is TGTGCCAGCAGCTCCACAGGGGAGAACACTGAAGCTTTCTTT.

This chain links TRBV27 with TRBJ1-1; 7 nucleotides align to TRBD1. Germline V gene data show CDR1 as MNHEY and CDR2 as SMNVEV (reference sequence). J gave up 8 bases and V 6 bases, and 6 bases lay outside the gene matches. This CDR3 spans 12 amino acids. CDR3 coding DNA: TGTGCCAGCAGGACCGGGACAGAGGAAGCTTTCTTT. The encoded protein is CASRTGTEEAFF.